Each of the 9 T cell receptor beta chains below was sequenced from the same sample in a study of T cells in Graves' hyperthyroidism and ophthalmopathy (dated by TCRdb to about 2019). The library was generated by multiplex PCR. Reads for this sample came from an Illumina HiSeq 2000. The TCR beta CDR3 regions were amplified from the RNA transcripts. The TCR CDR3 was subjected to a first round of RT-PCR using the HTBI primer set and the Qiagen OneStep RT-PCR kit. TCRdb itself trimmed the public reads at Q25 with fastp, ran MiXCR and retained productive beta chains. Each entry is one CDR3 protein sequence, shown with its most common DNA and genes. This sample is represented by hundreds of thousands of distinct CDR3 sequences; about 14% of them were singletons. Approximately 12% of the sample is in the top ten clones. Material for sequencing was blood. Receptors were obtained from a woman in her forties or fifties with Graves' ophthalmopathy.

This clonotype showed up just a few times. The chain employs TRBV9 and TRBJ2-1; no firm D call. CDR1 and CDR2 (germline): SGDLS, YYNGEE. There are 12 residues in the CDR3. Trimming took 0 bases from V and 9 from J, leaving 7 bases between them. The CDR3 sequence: CASSVEYGEQFF. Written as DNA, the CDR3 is TGTGCCAGCAGCGTAGAGTACGGTGAGCAGTTCTTC.

The CDR3: CASSLSPQGRAFF. The DNA for the CDR3 is TGTGCCAGCAGCTTATCCCCCCAAGGGAGAGCTTTCTTT. V usage is TRBV7-2 and J usage is TRBJ1-1, with no clear D. In germline, CDR1 is SGHTA, CDR2 FQGNSA. CDR3 length: 13 amino acids. Trimming cost V 2 bases and J 10 bases, with 14 bases left between them.

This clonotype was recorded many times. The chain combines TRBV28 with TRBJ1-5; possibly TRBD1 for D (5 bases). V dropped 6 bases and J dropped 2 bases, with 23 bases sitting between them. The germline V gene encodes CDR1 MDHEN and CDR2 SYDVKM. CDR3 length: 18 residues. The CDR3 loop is CASRSRRDQEIRNQPQHF. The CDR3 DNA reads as TGTGCCAGCAGGTCCCGAAGGGACCAAGAGATCCGCAATCAGCCCCAGCATTTT.

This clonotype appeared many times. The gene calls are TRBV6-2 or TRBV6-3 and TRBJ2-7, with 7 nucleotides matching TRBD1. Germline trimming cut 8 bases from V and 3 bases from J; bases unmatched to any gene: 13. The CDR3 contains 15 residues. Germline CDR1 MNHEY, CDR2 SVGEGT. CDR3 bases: TGTGCCAGCTGTAACCTAAGGGGGCGTCACTACGAGCAGTACTTC. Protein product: CASCNLRGRHYEQYF.

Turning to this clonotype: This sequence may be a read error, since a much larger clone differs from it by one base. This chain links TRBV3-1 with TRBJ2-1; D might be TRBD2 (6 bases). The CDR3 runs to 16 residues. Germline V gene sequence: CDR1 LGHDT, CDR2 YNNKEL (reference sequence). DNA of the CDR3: TGTGCCAGCAGCCAAGATTGGAGGGAGGCGTACAATGAGCAGATCTTC. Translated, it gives CASSQDWREAYNEQIF.

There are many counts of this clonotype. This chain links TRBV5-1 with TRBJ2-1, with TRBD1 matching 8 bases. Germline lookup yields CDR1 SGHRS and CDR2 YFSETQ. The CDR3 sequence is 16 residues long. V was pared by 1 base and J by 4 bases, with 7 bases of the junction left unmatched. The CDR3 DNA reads TGCGCCAGCAGCTTGTCCGGGACAGGTTCATACAATGAGCAGTTCTTC. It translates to CASSLSGTGSYNEQFF.

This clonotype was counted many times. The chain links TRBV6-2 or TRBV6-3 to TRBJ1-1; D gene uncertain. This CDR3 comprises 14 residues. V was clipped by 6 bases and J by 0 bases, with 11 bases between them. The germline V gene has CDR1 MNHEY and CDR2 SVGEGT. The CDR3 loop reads CASSPVQLNTEAFF. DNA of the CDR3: TGTGCCAGCAGCCCCGTGCAGCTGAACACTGAAGCTTTCTTT.

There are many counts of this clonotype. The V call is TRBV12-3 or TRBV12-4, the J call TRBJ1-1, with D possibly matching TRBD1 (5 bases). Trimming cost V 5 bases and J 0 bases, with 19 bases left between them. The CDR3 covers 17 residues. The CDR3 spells CASSPGRRLLMNTEAFF. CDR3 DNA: TGTGCCAGCAGTCCGGGACGGAGACTTTTAATGAACACTGAAGCTTTCTTT.

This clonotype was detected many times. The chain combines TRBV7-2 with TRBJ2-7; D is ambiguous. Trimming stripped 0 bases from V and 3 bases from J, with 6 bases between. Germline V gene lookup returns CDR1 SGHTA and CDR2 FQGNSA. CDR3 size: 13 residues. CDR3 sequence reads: CASSLAGIYEQYF. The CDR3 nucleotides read TGTGCCAGCAGCTTAGCAGGGATCTACGAGCAGTACTTC. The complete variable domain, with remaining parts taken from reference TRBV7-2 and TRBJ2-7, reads GAGVSQSPSNKVTEKGKDVELRCDPISGHTALYWYRQSLGQGLEFLIYFQGNSAPDKSGLPSDRFSAERTGGSVSTLTIQRTQQEDSAVYLCASSLAGIYEQYFGPGTRLTVT.